The clone carrying this T cell receptor (beta chain) was seen a handful of times. Its antigen remains unknown. CDR3 length: 16 amino acids. Germline CDR1 SQVTM, CDR2 ANQGSEA. V lost 5 bases to trimming and J lost 0 bases; unmatched junction nucleotides: 4. These data come from a study of identical twins. Findings of the study overall: Abundant beta clonotypes from cord blood bore fewer insertions; memory repertoires lacked this pattern.

Via MiXCR, TCRdb re-called the 5' RACE reads, giving one row per CDR3 protein. The sample lists 460,000 or so distinct CDR3 sequences, approximately 15% occurring once. In addition, the sample was reused for a study of yellow fever vaccine responses in identical twins. From that report: The authors reported partly convergent, partly personalized vaccine responses in identical twins.

Sequenced: CD4+ T cells sorted from blood. This chain joins TRBV29-1 and TRBJ2-6; 10 bases map to TRBD2. The source of this sequence is a young woman in good health. The CDR3 region has the DNA TGCAGCGTTTCGAGCGGGGGGGGCTCTGGGGCCAACGTCCTGACTTTC. This codes for CSVSSGGGSGANVLTF. The full variable domain, in which reference TRBV29-1 and TRBJ2-6 provide the parts outside the CDR3, is SAVISQKPSRDICQRGTSLTIQCQVDSQVTMMFWYRQQPGQSLTLIATANQGSEATYESGFVIDKFPISRPNLTFSTLTVSNMSPEDSSIYLCSVSSGGGSGANVLTFGAGSRLTVL.